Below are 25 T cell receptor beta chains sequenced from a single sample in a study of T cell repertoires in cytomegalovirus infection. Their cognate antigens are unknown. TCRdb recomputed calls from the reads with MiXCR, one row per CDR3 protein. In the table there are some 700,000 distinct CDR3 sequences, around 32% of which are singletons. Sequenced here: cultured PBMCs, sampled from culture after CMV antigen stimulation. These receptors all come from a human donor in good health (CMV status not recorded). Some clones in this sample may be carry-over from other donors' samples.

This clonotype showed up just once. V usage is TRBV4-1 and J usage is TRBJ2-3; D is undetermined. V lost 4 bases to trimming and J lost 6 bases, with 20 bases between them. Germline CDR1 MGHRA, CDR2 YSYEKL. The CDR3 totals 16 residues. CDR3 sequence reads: CASSPSGLVLSDTQYF. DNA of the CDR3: TGCGCCAGCAGCCCTTCCGGGTTAGTCCTTTCGGATACGCAGTATTTT.

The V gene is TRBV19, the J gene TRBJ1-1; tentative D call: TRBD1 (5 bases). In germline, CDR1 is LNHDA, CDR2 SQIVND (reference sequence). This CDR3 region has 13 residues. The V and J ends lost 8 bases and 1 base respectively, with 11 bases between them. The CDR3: CASQRTPNTEAFF. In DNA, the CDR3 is TGTGCCAGTCAGCGGACACCGAACACTGAAGCTTTCTTT.

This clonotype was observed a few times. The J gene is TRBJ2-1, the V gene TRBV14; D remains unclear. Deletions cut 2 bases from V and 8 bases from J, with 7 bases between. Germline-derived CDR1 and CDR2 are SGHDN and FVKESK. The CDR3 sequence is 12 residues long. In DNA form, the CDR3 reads TGTGCCAGCAGCCAAATCGGATATGAGCAGTTCTTC. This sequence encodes CASSQIGYEQFF.

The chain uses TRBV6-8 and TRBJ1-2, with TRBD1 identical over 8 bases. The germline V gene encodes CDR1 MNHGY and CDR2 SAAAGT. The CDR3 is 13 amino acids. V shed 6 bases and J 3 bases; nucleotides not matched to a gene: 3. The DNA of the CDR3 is TGTGCCAGCAGAGGGACAGGTCACTATGGCTACACCTTC. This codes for CASRGTGHYGYTF.

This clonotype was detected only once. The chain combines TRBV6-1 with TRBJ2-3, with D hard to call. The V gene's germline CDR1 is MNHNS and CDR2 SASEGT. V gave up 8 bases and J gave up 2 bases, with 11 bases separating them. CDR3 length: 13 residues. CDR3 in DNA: TGTGCCAGCGCCTCGACTTACACAGATACGCAGTATTTT. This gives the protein CASASTYTDTQYF.

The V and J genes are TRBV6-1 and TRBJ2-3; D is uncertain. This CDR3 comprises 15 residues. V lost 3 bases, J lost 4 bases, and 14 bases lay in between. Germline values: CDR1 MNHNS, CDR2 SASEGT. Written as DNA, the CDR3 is TGTGCCAGCAGTGACCCGGGCCTCCAGGCAGATACGCAGTATTTT. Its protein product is CASSDPGLQADTQYF.

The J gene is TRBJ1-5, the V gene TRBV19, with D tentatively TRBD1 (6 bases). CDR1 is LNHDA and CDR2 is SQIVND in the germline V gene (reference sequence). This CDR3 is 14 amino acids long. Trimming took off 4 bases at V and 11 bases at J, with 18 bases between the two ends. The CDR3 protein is CASSNTGTSISQHF. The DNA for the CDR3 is TGTGCCAGTAGTAATACAGGGACCTCCATTTCCCAGCATTTT.

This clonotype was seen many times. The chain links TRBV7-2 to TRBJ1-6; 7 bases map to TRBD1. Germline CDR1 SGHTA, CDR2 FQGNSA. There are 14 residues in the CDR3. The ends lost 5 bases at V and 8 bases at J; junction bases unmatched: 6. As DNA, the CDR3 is TGTGCCAGCAGCCCAGACAGGGAAGATTCACCCCTCCACTTT. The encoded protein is CASSPDREDSPLHF.

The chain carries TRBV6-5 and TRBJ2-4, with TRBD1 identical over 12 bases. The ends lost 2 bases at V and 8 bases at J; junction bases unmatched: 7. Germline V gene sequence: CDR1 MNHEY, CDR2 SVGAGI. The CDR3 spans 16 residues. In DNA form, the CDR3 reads TGTGCCAGCAGTTACCCATCCGGGACAGGGGGCTACATTCAGTACTTC. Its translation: CASSYPSGTGGYIQYF.

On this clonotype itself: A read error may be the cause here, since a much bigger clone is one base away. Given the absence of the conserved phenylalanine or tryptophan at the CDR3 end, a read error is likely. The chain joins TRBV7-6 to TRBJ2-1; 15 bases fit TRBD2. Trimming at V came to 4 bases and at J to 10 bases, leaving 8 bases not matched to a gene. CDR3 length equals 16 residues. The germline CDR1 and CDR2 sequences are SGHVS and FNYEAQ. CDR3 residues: CASSWGTSGRFSEQFL. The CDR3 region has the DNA TGTGCCAGCAGCTGGGGGACTAGCGGGAGGTTCAGCGAGCAGTTCTTA.

As DNA, the CDR3 is TGTGCCAGCAGCACACGAGGGGGGGTTCGCCTGAACGAGCAGTACTTC. This translates into CASSTRGGVRLNEQYF. This chain joins TRBV28 and TRBJ2-7; perhaps TRBD2 as D (7 bases). The CDR3 consists of 16 residues. The ends were cut back, 6 bases at V and 5 bases at J, with 23 bases in the middle. From germline, CDR1 is MDHEN and CDR2 SYDVKM.

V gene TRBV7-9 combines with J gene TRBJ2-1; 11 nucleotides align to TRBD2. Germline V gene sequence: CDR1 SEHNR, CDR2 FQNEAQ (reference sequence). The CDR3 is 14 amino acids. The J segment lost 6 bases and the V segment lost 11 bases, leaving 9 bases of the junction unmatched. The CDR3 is CAGFSGRALNEQFF. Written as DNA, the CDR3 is TGTGCCGGCTTTAGCGGGAGGGCCCTCAATGAGCAGTTCTTC.

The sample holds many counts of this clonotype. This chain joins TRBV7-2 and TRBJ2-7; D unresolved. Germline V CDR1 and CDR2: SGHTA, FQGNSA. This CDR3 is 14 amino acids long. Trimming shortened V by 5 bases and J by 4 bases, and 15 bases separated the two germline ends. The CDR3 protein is CASSAYVGLYEQYF. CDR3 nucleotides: TGTGCCAGCAGCGCCTACGTAGGCCTTTACGAGCAGTACTTC.

In DNA form, the CDR3 reads TGCAGTGCATGGGACCGCAATCAGCCCCAGCATTTT. It specifies CSAWDRNQPQHF. The chain employs TRBV20-1 and TRBJ1-5, with D possibly matching TRBD1 (5 bases). Germline values: CDR1 DFQATT, CDR2 SNEGSKA (reference sequence). The CDR3 totals 12 residues. Trimming stripped 6 bases from V and 2 bases from J, with 8 bases between.

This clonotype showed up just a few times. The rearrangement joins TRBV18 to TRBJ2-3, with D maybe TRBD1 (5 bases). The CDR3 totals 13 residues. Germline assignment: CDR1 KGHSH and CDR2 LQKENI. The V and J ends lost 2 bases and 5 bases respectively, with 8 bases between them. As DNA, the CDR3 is TGTGCCAGCTCACCATCCAGGGAAGATACGCAGTATTTT. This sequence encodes CASSPSREDTQYF.

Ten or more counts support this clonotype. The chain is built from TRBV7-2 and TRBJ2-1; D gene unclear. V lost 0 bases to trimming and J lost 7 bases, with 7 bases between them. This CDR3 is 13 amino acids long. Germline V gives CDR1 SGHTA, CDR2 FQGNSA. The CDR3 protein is CASSLAPLNEQFF. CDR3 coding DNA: TGTGCCAGCAGCTTAGCCCCTTTAAATGAGCAGTTCTTC.

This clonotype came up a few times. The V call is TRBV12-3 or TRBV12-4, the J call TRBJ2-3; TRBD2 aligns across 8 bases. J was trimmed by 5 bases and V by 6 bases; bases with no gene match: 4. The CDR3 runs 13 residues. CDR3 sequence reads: CASRLAVQDTQYF. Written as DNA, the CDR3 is TGTGCCAGCAGACTAGCGGTACAAGATACGCAGTATTTT.

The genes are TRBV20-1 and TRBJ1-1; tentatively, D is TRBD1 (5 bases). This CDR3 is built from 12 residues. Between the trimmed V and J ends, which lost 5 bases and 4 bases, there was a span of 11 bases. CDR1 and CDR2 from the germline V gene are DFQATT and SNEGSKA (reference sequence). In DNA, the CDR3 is TGCAGTGCTGCTCTTGGGGGCACTGAAGCTTTCTTT. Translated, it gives CSAALGGTEAFF.

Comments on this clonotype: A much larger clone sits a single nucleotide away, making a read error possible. The DNA for the CDR3 is TGTGCCAGCAGTTTATCCTACATGGGTGGAAAACTGGTTTTT. It translates to CASSLSYMGGKLVF. The rearrangement uses TRBV12-3 or TRBV12-4 and TRBJ1-4; D is undetermined. The CDR3 is made up of 14 amino acids.

CDR3: CASSPLYGYTF. CDR3 in DNA: TGTGCCAGCAGCCCGTTGTATGGCTACACCTTC. V usage is TRBV7-6 and J usage is TRBJ1-2; D gene uncertain. The V gene lost 5 bases and the J gene lost 5 bases, with 6 bases spanning the gap. Per the germline V gene, CDR1 is SGHVS and CDR2 is FNYEAQ. The CDR3 sequence is 11 residues long.

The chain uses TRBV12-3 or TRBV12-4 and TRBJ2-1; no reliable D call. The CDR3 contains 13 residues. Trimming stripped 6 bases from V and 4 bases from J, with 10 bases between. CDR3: CASRKDRYNEQFF. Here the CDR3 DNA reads TGTGCCAGCAGGAAGGACCGGTACAATGAGCAGTTCTTC.

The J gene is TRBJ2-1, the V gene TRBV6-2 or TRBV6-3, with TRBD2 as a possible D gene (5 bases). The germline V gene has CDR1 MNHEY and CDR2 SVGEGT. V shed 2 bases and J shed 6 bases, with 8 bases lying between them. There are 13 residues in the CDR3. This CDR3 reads CASSYGLPNEQFF. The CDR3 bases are TGTGCCAGCAGTTACGGACTCCCCAATGAGCAGTTCTTC.

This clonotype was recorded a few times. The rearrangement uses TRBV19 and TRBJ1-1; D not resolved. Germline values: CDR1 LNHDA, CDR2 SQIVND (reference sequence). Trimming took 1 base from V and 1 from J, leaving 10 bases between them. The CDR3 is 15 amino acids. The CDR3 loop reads CASSIAGLGNTEAFF. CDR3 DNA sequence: TGTGCCAGTAGTATAGCTGGTCTGGGGAACACTGAAGCTTTCTTT.

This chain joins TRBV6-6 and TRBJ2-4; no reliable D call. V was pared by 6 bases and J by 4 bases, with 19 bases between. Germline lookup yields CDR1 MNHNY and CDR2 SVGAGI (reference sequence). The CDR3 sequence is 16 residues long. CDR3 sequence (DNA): TGTGCCAGCAGCTCCCCTTCTGGCATCGTAAAAAACATTCAGTACTTC. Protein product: CASSSPSGIVKNIQYF.

CDR3 DNA sequence: TGTGCCAGCAGTTTACGTCCAGCGAATCAGCCCCAGCATTTT. Its translation is CASSLRPANQPQHF. The rearrangement uses TRBV27 and TRBJ1-5; D call uncertain. The CDR3 spans 14 residues. V lost 2 bases and J lost 4, with 9 bases in between. From germline, CDR1 is MNHEY and CDR2 SMNVEV (reference sequence).